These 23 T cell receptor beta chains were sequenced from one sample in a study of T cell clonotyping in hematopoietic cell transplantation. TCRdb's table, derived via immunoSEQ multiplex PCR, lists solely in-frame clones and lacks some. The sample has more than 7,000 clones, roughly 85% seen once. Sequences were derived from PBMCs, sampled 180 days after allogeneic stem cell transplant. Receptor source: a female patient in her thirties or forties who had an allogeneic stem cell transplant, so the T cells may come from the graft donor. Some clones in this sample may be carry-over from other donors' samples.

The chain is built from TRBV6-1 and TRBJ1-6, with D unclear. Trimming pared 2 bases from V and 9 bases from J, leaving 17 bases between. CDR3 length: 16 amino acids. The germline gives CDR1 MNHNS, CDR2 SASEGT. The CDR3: CASSETLMGNGSPLHF. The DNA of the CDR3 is TGTGCCAGCAGTGAAACTTTGATGGGGAACGGTTCACCCCTCCACTTT.

CDR3 protein: CASSYAGRELSYEQYF. CDR3 in DNA: TGTGCCAGCAGCTACGCGGGCAGGGAACTGTCCTACGAGCAGTACTTC. The V gene is TRBV5-6, the J gene TRBJ2-7, with D perhaps being TRBD1 or TRBD2 (5 bases each). This CDR3 is 16 amino acids long. Deletions cut 3 bases from V and 1 base from J, with 17 bases between. From germline, CDR1 is SGHDT and CDR2 YYEEEE.

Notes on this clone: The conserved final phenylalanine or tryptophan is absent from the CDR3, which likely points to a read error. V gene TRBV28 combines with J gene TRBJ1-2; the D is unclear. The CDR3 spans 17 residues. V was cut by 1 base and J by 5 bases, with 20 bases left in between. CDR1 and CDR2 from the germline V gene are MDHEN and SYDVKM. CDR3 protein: CASSLSGKSRTYYGYTL. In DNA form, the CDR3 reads TGTGCCAGCAGTTTATCCGGGAAATCTAGGACGTATTATGGCTACACCCTC.

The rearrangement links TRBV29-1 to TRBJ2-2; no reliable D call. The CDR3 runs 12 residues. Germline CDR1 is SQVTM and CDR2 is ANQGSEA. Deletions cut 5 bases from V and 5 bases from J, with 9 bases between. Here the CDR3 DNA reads TGCAGCGTTCACTGGGGAACCGGGGAGCTGTTTTTT. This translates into CSVHWGTGELFF.

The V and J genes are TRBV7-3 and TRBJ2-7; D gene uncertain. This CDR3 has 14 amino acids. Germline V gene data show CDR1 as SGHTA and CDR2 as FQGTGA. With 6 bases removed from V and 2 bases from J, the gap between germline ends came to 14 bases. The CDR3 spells CASRPEWRTYEQYF. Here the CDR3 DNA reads TGTGCCAGCAGACCAGAGTGGCGGACCTACGAGCAGTACTTC.

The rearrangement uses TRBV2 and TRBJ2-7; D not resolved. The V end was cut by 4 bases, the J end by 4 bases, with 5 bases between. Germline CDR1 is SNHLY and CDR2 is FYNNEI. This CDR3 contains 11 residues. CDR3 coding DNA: TGTGCCAGCAGTGGCGGATACGAGCAGTACTTC. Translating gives CASSGGYEQYF.

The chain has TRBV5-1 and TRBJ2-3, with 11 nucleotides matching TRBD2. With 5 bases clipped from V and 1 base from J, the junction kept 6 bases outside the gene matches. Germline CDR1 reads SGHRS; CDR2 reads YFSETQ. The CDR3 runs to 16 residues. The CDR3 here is CASRTTGLAGTDTQYF. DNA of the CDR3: TGCGCCAGCAGAACTACGGGACTAGCGGGCACAGATACGCAGTATTTT.

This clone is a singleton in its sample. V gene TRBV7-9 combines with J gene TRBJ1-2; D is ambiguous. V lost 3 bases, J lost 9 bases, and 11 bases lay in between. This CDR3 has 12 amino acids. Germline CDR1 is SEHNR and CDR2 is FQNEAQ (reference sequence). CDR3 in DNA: TGTGCCAGCAGCTTGTTGAGGGTTCGCTACACCTTC. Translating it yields CASSLLRVRYTF.

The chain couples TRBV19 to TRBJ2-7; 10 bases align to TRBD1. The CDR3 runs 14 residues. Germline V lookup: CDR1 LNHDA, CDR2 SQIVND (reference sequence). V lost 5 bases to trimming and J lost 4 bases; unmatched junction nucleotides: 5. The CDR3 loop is CASSRDRGYYEQYF. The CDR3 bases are TGTGCCAGTAGTCGGGACAGGGGTTATTACGAGCAGTACTTC.

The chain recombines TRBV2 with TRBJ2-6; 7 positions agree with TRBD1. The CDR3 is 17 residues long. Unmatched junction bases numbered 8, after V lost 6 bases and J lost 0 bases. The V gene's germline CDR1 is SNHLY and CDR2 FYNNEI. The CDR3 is CASSVDRILSGANVLTF. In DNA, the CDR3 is TGTGCCAGCAGCGTGGACAGGATCCTCTCTGGGGCCAACGTCCTGACTTTC.

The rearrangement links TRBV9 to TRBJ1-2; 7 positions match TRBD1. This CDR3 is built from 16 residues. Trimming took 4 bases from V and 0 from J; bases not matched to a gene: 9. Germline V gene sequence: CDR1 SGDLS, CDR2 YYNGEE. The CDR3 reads CASSTQTGPANYGYTF. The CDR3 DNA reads TGTGCCAGCAGCACTCAGACAGGGCCGGCTAACTATGGCTACACCTTC.

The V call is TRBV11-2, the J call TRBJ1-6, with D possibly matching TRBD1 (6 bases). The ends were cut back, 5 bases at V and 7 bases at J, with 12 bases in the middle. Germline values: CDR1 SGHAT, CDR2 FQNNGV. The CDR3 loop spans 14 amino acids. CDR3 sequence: CASSADRNNSPLHF. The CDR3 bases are TGTGCCAGCAGCGCCGACAGGAACAATTCACCCCTCCACTTT.

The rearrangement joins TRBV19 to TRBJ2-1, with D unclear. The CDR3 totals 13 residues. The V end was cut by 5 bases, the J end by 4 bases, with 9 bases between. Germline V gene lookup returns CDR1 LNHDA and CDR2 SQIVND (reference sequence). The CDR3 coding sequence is TGTGCCAGTAGTTGGAACACTTACAATGAGCAGTTCTTC. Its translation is CASSWNTYNEQFF. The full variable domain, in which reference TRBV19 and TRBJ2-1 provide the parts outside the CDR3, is DGGITQSPKYLFRKEGQNVTLSCEQNLNHDAMYWYRQDPGQGLRLIYYSQIVNDFQKGDIAEGYSVSREKKESFPLTVTSAQKNPTAFYLCASSWNTYNEQFFGPGTRLTVL.

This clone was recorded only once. CDR3 in DNA: TGCGCCAGCAGCCCCCACGGACAGGGCGGTATGCAGCCCCAGCATTTT. Its translation is CASSPHGQGGMQPQHF. The chain links TRBV23-1 to TRBJ1-5, with 8 positions matching TRBD1. TRBV23-1 qualifies as an ORF whose function is uncertain. Unmatched junction bases numbered 14, after V lost 6 bases and J lost 7 bases. The CDR3 spans 16 residues.

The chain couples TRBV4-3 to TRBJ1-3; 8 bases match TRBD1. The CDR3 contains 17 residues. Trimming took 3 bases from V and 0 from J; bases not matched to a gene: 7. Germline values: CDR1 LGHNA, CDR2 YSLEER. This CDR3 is CASSQRAGGRSGNTIYF. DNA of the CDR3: TGCGCCAGCAGCCAGAGGGCAGGGGGCCGCTCTGGAAACACCATATATTTT.

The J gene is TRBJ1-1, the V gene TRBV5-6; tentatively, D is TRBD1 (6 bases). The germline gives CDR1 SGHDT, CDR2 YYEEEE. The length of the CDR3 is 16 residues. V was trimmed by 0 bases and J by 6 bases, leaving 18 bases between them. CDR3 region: CASSLVPGARLPEAFF. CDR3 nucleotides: TGTGCCAGCAGCTTGGTGCCAGGGGCTCGTTTACCTGAAGCTTTCTTT.

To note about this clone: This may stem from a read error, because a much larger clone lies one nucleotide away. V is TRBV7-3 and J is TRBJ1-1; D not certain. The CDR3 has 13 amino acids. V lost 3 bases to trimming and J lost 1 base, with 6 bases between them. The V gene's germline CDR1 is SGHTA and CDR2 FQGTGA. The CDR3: CASSLAGNTEAFF. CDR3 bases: TGTGCCAGCAGCTTGGCGGGGAACACTGAAGCTTTCTTT.

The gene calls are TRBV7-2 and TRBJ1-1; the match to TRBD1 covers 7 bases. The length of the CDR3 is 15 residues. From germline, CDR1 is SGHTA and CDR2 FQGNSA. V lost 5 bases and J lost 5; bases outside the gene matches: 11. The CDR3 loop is CASSRPGGSTTEAFF. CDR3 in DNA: TGTGCCAGCAGCCGACCAGGGGGTTCTACTACTGAAGCTTTCTTT.

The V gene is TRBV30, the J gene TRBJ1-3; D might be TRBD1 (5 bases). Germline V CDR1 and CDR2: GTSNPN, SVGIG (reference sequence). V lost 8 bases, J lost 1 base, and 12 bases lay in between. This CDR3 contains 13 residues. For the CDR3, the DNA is TGTGCCGGGACGGCGAATTCTGGAAACACCATATATTTT. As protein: CAGTANSGNTIYF.

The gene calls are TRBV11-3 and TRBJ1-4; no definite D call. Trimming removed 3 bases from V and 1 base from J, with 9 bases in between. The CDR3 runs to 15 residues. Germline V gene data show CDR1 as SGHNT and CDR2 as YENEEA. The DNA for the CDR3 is TGTGCCAGCAGCTTTCTGAAGGAAACTAATGAAAAACTGTTTTTT. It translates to CASSFLKETNEKLFF.

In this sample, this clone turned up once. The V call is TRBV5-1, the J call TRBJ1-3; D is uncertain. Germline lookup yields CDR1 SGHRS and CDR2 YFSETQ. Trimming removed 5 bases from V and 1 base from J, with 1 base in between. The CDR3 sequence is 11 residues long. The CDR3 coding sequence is TGCGCCAGCAGTTCTGGAAACACCATATATTTT. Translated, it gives CASSSGNTIYF.

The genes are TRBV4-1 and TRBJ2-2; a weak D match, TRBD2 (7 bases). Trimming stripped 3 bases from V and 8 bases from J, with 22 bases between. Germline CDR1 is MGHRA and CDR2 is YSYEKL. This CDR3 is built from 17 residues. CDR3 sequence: CASSHRPEGGWSGELFF. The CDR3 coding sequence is TGCGCCAGCAGCCACCGCCCGGAGGGGGGGTGGTCGGGGGAGCTGTTTTTT.

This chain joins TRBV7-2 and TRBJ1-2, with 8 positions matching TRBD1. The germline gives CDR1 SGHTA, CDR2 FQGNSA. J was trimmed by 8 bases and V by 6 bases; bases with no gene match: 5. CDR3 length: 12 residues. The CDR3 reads CASSIQGEGYTF. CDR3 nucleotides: TGTGCCAGCAGTATACAGGGGGAGGGCTACACCTTC.